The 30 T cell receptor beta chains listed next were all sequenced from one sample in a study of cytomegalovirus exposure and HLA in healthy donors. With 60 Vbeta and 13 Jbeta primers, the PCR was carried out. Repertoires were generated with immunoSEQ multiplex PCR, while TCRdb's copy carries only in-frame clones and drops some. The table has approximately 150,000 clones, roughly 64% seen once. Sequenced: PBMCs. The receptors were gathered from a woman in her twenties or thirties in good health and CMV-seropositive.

CDR3 coding DNA: TGTGCCAGCAGCATGAACTATGGCTACACCTTC. It is translated as CASSMNYGYTF. The chain carries TRBV25-1 and TRBJ1-2; D is unclear. From germline, CDR1 is MGHDK and CDR2 SYGVNS. This CDR3 comprises 11 residues. Trimming took 6 bases from V and 2 from J, leaving 4 bases between them.

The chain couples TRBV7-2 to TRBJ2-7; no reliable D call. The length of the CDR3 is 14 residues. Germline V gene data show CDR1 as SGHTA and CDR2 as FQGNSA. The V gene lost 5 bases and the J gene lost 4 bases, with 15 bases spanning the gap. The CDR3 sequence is CASSRTAFTYEQYF. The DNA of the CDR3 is TGTGCCAGCAGCCGCACTGCTTTTACGTACGAGCAGTACTTC.

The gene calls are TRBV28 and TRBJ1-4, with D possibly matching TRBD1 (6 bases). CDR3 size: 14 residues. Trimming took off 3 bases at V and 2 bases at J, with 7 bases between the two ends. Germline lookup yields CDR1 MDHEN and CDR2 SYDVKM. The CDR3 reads CASSFQGTNEKLFF. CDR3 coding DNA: TGTGCCAGCAGTTTCCAGGGGACTAATGAAAAACTGTTTTTT.

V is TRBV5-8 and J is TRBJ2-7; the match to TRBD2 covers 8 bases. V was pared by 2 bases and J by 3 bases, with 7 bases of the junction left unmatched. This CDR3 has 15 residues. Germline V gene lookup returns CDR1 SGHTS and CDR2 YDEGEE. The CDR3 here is CASSLITSGLYEQYF. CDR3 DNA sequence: TGTGCCAGCAGCTTAATTACTAGCGGACTCTACGAGCAGTACTTC.

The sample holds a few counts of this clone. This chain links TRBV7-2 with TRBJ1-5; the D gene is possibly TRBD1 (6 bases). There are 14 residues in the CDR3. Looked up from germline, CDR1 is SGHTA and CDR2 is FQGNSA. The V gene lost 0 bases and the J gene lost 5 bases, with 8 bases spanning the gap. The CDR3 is CASSLAHRDQPQHF. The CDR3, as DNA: TGTGCCAGCAGCTTAGCGCACAGGGATCAGCCCCAGCATTTT.

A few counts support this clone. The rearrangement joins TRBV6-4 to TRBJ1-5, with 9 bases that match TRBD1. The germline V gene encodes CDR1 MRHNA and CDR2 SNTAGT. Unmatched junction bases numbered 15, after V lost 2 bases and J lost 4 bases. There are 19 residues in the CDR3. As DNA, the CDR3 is TGTGCCAGCAGTGACCCGCCCGGGACAGGGAAGGTTGGTAATCAGCCCCAGCATTTT. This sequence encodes CASSDPPGTGKVGNQPQHF.

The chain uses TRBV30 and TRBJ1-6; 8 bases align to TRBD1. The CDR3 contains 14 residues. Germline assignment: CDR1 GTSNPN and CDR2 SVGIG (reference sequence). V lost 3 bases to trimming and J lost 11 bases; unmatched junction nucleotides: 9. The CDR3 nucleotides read TGTGCCTGGAGCACGACAGGGGATAAAACACCCCTCCACTTT. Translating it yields CAWSTTGDKTPLHF.

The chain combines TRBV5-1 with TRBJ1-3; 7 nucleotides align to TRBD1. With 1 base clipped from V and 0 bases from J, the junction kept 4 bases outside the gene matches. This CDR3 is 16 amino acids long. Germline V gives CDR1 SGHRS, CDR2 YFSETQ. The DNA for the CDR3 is TGCGCCAGCAGCTTGCGACAGGGAAGCTCTGGAAACACCATATATTTT. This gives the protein CASSLRQGSSGNTIYF.

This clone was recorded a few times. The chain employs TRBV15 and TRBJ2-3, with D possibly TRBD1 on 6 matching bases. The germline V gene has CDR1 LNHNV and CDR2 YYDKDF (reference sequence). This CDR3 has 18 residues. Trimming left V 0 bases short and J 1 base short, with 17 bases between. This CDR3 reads CATSRDWGHGEGTDTQYF. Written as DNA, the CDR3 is TGTGCCACCAGCAGAGATTGGGGACATGGCGAGGGCACAGATACGCAGTATTTT.

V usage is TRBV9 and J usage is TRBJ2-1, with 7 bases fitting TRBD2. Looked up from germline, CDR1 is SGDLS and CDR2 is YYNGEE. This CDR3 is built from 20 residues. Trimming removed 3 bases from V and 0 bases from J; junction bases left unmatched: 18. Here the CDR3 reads CASSGNPLAANLLSYNEQFF. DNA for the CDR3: TGTGCCAGCAGCGGCAATCCCCTAGCGGCAAACCTTCTCTCCTACAATGAGCAGTTCTTC.

CDR3 nucleotide sequence: TGTGCCAGCAGTTCCGGAAACAGGATCACAGATACGCAGTATTTT. This codes for CASSSGNRITDTQYF. This chain connects TRBV6-5 to TRBJ2-3, with D perhaps TRBD1 (5 bases). The CDR3 runs 15 residues. Trimming removed 4 bases at V and 2 bases at J, with 13 bases between. Germline CDR1 MNHEY, CDR2 SVGAGI.

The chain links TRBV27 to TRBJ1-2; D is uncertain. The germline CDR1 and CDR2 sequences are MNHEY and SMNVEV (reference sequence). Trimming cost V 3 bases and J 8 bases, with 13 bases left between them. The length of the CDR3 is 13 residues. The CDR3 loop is CASSFLNAYGYTF. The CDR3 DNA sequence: TGTGCCAGCAGTTTCCTCAATGCCTACGGCTACACCTTC.

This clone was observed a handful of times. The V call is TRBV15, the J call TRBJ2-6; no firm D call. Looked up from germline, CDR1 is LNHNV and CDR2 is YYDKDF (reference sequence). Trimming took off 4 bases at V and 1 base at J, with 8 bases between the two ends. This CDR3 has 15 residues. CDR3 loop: CATSIGDSGANVLTF. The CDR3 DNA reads TGTGCCACCAGCATCGGAGATTCTGGGGCCAACGTCCTGACTTTC.

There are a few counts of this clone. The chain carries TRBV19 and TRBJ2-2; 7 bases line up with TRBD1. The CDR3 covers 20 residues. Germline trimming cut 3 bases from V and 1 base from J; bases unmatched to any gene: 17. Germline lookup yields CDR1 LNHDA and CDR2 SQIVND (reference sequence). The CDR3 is CASSMGAAQTGHLNTGELFF. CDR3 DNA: TGTGCCAGTAGTATGGGAGCGGCCCAGACAGGGCATTTGAACACCGGGGAGCTGTTTTTT.

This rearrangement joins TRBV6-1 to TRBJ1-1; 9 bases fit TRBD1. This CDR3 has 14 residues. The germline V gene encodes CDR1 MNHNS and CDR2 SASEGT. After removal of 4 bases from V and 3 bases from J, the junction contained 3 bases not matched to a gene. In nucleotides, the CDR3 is TGTGCCAGCAGTGGGACAGGGGCGGACACTGAAGCTTTCTTT. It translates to CASSGTGADTEAFF.

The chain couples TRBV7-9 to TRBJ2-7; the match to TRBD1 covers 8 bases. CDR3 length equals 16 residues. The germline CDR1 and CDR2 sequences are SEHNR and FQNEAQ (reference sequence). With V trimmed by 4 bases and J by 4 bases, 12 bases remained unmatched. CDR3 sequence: CASSSLTRTGRYEQYF. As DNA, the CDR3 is TGTGCCAGCAGCTCCCTAACGCGGACAGGGAGGTACGAGCAGTACTTC. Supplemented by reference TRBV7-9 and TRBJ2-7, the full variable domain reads DTGVSQNPRHKITKRGQNVTFRCDPISEHNRLYWYRQTLGQGPEFLTYFQNEAQLEKSRLLSDRFSAERPKGSFSTLEIQRTEQGDSAMYLCASSSLTRTGRYEQYFGPGTRLTVT.

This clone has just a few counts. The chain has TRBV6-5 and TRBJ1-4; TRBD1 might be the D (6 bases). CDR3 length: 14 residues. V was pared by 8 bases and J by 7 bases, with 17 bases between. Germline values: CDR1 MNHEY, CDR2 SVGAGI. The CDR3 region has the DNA TGTGCCAGCGGGCAGAACAGGGTCGCTGAAAAACTGTTTTTT. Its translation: CASGQNRVAEKLFF.

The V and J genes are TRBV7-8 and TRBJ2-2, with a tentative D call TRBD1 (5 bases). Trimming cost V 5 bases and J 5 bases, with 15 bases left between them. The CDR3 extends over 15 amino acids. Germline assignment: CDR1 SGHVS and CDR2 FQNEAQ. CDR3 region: CASSPLPDSTGELFF. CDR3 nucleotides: TGTGCCAGCAGCCCATTGCCCGACAGTACCGGGGAGCTGTTTTTT.

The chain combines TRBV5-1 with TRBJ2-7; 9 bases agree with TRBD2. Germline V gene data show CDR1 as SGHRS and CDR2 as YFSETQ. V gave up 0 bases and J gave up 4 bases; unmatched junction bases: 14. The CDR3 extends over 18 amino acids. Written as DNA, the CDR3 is TGCGCCAGCAGCTTGGAGGGTTTCCCAGCGGGGGGCGTATACGAGCAGTACTTC. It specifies CASSLEGFPAGGVYEQYF.

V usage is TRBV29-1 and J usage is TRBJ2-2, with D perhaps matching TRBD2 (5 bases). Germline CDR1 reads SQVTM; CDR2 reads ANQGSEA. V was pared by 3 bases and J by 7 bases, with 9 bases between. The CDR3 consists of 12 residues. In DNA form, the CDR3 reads TGCAGCGTTGAGGGCGGGCACGGGGAGCTGTTTTTT. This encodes CSVEGGHGELFF.

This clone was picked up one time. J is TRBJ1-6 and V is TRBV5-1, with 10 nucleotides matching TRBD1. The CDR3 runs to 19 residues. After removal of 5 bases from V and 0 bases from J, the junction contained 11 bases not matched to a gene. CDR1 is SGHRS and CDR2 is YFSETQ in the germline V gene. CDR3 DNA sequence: TGCGCCAGCAGAGGGACAGGGGCGACGACGAGCTCCTATAATTCACCCCTCCACTTT. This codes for CASRGTGATTSSYNSPLHF.

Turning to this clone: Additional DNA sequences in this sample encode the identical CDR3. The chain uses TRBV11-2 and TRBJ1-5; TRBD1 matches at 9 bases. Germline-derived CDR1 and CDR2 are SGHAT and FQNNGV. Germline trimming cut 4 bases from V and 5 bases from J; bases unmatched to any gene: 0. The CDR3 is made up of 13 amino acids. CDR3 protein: CASSWDRDQPQHF. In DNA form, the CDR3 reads TGTGCCAGCAGCTGGGACAGGGATCAGCCCCAGCATTTT. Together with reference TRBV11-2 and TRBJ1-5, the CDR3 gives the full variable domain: EAGVAQSPRYKIIEKRQSVAFWCNPISGHATLYWYQQILGQGPKLLIQFQNNGVVDDSQLPKDRFSAERLKGVDSTLKIQPAKLEDSAVYLCASSWDRDQPQHFGDGTRLSIL.

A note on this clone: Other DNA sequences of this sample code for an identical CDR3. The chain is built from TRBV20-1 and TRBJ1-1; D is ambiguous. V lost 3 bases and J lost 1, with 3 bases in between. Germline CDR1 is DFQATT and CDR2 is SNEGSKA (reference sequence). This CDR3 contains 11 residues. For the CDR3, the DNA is TGCAGTGCTAGCCGGAACACTGAAGCTTTCTTT. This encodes CSASRNTEAFF.

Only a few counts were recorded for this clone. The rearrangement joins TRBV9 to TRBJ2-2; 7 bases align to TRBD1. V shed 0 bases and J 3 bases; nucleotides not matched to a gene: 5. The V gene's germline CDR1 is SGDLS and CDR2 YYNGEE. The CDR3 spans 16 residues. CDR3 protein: CASSVGITGDTGELFF. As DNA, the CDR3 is TGTGCCAGCAGCGTAGGGATAACAGGGGACACCGGGGAGCTGTTTTTT.

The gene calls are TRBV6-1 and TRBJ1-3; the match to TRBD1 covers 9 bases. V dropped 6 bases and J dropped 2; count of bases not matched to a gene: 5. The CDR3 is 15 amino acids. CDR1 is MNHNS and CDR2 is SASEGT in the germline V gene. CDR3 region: CASRYTGGAGNTIYF. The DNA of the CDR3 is TGTGCCAGCAGATACACAGGGGGCGCTGGAAACACCATATATTTT.

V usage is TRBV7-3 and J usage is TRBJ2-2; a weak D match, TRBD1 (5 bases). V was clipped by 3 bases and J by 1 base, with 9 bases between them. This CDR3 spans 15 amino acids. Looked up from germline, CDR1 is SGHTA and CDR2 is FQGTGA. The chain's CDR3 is CASSLGQLNTGELFF. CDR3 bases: TGTGCCAGCAGCTTGGGGCAGCTGAACACCGGGGAGCTGTTTTTT. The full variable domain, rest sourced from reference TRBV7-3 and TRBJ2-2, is GAGVSQTPSNKVTEKGKYVELRCDPISGHTALYWYRQSLGQGPEFLIYFQGTGAADDSGLPNDRFFAVRPEGSVSTLKIQRTERGDSAVYLCASSLGQLNTGELFFGEGSRLTVL.

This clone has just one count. The CDR3 bases are TGTGCCACCACGAGCTCCCGGGACAGGACTATCTCTGGAAACACCATATATTTT. As protein: CATTSSRDRTISGNTIYF. The chain uses TRBV5-6 and TRBJ1-3; 8 bases line up with TRBD1. CDR3 size: 18 residues. Germline values: CDR1 SGHDT, CDR2 YYEEEE. V lost 9 bases, J lost 0 bases, and 17 bases stayed unmatched.

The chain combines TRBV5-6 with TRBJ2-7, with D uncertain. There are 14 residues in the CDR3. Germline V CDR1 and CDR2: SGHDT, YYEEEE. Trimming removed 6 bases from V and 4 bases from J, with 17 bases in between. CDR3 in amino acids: CASNPNLVSYEQYF. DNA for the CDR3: TGTGCCAGCAACCCGAACCTTGTTAGTTACGAGCAGTACTTC. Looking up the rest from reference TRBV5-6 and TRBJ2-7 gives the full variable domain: DAGVTQSPTHLIKTRGQQVTLRCSPKSGHDTVSWYQQALGQGPQFIFQYYEEEERQRGNFPDRFSGHQFPNYSSELNVNALLLGDSALYLCASNPNLVSYEQYFGPGTRLTVT.

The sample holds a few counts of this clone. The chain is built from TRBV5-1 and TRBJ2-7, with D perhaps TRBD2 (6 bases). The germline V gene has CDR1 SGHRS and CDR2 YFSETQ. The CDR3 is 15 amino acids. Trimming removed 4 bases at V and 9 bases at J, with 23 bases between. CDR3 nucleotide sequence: TGCGCCAGCAGCCATTTCGGGACTTCGCTTATAGGGCAGTACTTC. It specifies CASSHFGTSLIGQYF.

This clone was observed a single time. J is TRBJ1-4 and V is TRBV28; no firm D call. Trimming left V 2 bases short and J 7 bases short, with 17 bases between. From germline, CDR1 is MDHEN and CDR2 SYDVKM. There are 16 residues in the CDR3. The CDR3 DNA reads TGTGCCAGCAGTTTACCCCCGGTTCGTAGAAGTGAAAAACTGTTTTTT. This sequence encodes CASSLPPVRRSEKLFF.